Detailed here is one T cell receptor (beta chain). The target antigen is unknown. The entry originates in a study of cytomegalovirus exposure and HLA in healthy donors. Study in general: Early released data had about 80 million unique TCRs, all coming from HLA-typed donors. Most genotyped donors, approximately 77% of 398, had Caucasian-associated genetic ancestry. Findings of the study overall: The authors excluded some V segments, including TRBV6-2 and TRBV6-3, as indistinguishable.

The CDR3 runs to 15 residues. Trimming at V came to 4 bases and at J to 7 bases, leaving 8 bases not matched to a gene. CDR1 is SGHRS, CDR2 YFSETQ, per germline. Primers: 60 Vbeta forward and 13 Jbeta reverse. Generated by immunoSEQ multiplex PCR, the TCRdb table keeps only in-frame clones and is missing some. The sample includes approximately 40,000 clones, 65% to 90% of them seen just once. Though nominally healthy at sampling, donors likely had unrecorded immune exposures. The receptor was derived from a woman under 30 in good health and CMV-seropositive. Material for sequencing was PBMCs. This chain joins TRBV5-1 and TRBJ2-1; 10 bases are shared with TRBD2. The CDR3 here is CASSAAGGPRNEQFF. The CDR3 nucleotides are TGCGCCAGCAGCGCAGCGGGAGGGCCTAGGAATGAGCAGTTCTTC.